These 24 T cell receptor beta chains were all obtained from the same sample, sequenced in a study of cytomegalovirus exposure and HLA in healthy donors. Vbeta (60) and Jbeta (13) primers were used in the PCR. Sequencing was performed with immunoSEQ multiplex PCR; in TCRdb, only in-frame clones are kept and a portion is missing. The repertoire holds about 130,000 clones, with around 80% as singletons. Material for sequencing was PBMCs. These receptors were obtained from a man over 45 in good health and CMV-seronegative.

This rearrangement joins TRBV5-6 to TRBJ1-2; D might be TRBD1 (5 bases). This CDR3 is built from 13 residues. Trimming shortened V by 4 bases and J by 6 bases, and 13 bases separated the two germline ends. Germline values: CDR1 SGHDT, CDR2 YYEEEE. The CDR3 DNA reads TGTGCCAGCAGCCCGCAGGGATTTGATGGCTACACCTTC. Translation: CASSPQGFDGYTF.

CDR3 in amino acids: CSVVLIGQRETQYF. The CDR3 region has the DNA TGCAGCGTTGTTTTGATTGGACAGCGAGAGACCCAGTACTTC. V usage is TRBV29-1 and J usage is TRBJ2-5; TRBD1 is a possible D gene (6 bases). Deletions cut 4 bases from V and 4 bases from J, with 16 bases between. The CDR3 is made up of 14 amino acids. Per germline, CDR1 SQVTM and CDR2 ANQGSEA. The full variable domain, rest sourced from reference TRBV29-1 and TRBJ2-5, is SAVISQKPSRDICQRGTSLTIQCQVDSQVTMMFWYRQQPGQSLTLIATANQGSEATYESGFVIDKFPISRPNLTFSTLTVSNMSPEDSSIYLCSVVLIGQRETQYFGPGTRLLVL.

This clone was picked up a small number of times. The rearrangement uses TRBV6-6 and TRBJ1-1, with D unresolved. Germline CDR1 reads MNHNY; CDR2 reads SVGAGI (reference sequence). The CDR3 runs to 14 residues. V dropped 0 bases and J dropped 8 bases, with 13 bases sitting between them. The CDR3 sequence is CASSYSQTVREAFF. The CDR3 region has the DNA TGTGCCAGCAGTTACTCGCAGACTGTAAGGGAAGCTTTCTTT.

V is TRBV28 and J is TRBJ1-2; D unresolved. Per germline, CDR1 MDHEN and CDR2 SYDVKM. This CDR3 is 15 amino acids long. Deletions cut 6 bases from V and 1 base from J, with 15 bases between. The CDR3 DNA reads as TGTGCCAGCAGGGCCCAAGATATAATTAACTATGGCTACACCTTC. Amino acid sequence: CASRAQDIINYGYTF.

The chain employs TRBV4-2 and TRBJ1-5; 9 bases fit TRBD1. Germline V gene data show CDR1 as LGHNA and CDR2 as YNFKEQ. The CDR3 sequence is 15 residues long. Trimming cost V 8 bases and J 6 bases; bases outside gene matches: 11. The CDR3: CASAQGASEAQPQHF. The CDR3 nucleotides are TGTGCCAGCGCACAGGGGGCGAGTGAAGCTCAGCCCCAGCATTTT.

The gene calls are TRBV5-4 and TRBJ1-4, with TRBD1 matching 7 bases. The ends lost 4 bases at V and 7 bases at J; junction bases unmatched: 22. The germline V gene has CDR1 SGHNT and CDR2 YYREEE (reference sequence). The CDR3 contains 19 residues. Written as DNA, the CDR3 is TGTGCCAGCAGCCCAGAGGGTCTTCTTAAGACAGGGAGTATTGAAAAACTGTTTTTT. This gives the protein CASSPEGLLKTGSIEKLFF.

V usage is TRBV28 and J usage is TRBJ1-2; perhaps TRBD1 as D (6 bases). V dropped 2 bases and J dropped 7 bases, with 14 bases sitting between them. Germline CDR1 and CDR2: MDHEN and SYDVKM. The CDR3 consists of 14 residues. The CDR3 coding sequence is TGTGCCAGCAGTTTAGACTTCAGGGGTGGTGGCTACACCTTC. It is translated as CASSLDFRGGGYTF.

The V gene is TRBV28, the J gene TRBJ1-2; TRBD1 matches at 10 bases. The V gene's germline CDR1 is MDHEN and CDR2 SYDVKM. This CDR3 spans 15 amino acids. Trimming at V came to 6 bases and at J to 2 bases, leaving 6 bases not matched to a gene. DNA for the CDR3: TGTGCCAGCAGGACCTTGGGACAGGGGAACTATGGCTACACCTTC. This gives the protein CASRTLGQGNYGYTF.

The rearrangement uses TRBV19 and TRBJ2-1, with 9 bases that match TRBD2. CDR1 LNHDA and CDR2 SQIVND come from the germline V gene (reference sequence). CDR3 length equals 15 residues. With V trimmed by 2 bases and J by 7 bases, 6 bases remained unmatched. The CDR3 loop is CASSIMWGLANEQFF. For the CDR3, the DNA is TGTGCCAGTAGTATAATGTGGGGACTAGCAAATGAGCAGTTCTTC.

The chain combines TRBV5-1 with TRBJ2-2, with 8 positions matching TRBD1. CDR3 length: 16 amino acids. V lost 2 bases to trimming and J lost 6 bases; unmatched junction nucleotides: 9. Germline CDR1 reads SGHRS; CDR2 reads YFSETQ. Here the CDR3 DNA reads TGCGCCAGCAGCTTAGTCCCAGGGGGCTGGGCCGGGGAGCTGTTTTTT. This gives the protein CASSLVPGGWAGELFF.

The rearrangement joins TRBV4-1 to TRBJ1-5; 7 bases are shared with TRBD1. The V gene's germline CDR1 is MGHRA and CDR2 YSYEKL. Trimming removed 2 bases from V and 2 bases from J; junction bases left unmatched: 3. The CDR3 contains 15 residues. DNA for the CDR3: TGCGCCAGCAGCCAACCCGGACAGGGCAATCAGCCCCAGCATTTT. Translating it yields CASSQPGQGNQPQHF.

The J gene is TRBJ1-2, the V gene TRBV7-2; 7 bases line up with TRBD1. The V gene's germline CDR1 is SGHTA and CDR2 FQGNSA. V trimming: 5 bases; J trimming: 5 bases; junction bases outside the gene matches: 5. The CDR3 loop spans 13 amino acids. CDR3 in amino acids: CASSPDRDYGYTF. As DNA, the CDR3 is TGTGCCAGCAGCCCAGACAGGGATTATGGCTACACCTTC.

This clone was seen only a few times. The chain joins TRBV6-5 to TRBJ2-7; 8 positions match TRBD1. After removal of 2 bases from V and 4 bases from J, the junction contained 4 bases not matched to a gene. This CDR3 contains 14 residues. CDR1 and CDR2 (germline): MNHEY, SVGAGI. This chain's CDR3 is CASSYTGGNYEQYF. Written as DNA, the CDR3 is TGTGCCAGCAGTTACACAGGGGGGAATTACGAGCAGTACTTC.

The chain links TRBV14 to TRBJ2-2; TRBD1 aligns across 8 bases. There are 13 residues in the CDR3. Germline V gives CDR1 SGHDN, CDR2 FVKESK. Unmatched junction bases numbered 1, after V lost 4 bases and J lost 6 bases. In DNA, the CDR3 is TGTGCCAGCAGCCCGACAGGGGCCGGGGAGCTGTTTTTT. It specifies CASSPTGAGELFF. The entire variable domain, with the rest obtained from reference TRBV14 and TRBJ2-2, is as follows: EAGVTQFPSHSVIEKGQTVTLRCDPISGHDNLYWYRRVMGKEIKFLLHFVKESKQDESGMPNNRFLAERTGGTYSTLKVQPAELEDSGVYFCASSPTGAGELFFGEGSRLTVL.

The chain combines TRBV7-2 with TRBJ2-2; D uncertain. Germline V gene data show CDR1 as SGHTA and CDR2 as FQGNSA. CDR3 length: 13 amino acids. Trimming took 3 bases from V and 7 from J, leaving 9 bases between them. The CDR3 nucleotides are TGTGCCAGCAGCTTCCCGCTAGTCGGGGAGCTGTTTTTT. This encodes CASSFPLVGELFF.

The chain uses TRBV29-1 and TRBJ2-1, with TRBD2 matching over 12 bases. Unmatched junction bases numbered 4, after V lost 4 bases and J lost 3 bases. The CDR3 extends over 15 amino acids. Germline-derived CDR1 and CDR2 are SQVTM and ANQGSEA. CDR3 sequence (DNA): TGCAGCGTTGCTAGCGGGGGGGCCTTCTACAATGAGCAGTTCTTC. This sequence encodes CSVASGGAFYNEQFF.

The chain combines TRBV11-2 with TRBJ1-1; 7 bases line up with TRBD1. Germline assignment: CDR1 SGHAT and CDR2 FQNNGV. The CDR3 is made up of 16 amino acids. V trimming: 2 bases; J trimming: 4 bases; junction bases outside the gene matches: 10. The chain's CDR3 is CASSLIAGGGGTEAFF. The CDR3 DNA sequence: TGTGCCAGCAGCTTAATAGCAGGGGGTGGGGGCACTGAAGCTTTCTTT.

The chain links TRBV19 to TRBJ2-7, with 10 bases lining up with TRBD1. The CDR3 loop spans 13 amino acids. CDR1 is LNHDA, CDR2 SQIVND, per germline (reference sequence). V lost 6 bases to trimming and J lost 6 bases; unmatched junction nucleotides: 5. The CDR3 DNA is TGTGCCAGTAGCCGGGACAGGGGAAGCGAGCAGTACGTC. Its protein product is CASSRDRGSEQYV.

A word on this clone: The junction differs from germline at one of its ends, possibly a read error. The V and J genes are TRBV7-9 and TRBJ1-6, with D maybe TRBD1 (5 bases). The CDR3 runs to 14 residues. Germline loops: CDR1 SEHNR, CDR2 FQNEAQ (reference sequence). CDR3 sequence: CSSSLGGNNSPLHF. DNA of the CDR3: TGTTCCAGCAGCTTGGGGGGGAATAATTCACCCCTCCACTTT.

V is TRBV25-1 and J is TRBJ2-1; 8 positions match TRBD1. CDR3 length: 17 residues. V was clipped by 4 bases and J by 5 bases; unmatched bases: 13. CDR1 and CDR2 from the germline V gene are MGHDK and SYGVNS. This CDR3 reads CASSVPAGTGLDNEQFF. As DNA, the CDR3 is TGTGCCAGCAGTGTCCCCGCTGGGACAGGCCTAGACAATGAGCAGTTCTTC.

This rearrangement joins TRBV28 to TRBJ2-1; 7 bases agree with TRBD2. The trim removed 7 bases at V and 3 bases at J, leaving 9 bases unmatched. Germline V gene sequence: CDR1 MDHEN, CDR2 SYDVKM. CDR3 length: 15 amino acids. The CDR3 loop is CASTLGGAVYNEQFF. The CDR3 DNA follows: TGTGCCAGCACCCTGGGAGGGGCGGTCTACAATGAGCAGTTCTTC.

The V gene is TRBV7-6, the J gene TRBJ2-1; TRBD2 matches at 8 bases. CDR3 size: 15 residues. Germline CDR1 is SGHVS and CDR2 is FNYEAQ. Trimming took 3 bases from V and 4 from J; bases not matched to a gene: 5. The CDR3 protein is CASSLRGAAYNEQFF. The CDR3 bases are TGTGCCAGCAGCTTGCGGGGGGCAGCGTACAATGAGCAGTTCTTC.

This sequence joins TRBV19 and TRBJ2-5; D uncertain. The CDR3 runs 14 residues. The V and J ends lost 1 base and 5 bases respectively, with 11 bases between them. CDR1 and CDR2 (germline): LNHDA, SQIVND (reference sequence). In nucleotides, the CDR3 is TGTGCCAGTAGTATAGCAAACTCCGGGGAGACCCAGTACTTC. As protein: CASSIANSGETQYF.

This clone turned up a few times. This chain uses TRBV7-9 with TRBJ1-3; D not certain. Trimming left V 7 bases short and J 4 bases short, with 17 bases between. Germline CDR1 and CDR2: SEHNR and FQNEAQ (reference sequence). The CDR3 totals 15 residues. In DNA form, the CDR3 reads TGTGCCAGCACCTCCGGGTCCCTGAGGGGAAACACCATATATTTT. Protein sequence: CASTSGSLRGNTIYF. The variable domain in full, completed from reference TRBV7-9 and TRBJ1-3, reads DTGVSQNPRHKITKRGQNVTFRCDPISEHNRLYWYRQTLGQGPEFLTYFQNEAQLEKSRLLSDRFSAERPKGSFSTLEIQRTEQGDSAMYLCASTSGSLRGNTIYFGEGSWLTVV.